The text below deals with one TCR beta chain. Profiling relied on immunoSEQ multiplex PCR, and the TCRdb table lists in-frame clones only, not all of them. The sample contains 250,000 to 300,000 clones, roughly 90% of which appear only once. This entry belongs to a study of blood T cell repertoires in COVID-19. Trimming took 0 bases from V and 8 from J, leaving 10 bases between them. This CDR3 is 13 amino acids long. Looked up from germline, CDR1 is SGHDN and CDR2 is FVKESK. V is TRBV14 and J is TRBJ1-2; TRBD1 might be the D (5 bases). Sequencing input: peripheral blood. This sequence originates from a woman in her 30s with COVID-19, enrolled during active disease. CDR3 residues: CASSQDPGFGYTF. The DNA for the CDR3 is TGTGCCAGCAGCCAAGATCCAGGGTTCGGCTACACCTTC.